The 7 T cell receptor beta chains in this list originate from one sample, sequenced in a study of blood T cell repertoires in COVID-19. Assay: immunoSEQ multiplex PCR; the TCRdb copy retains only in-frame clones and omits some. The sample comprises 200,000 to 300,000 clones, approximately 89% of which are singletons, and around 9.5% rests with the top ten. The sample was peripheral blood. The receptors originated from a man in his forties who had recovered from COVID-19.

The J gene is TRBJ1-6, the V gene TRBV27; TRBD1 matches at 12 bases. This CDR3 region has 16 residues. Trimming cost V 5 bases and J 11 bases; bases outside gene matches: 10. Germline V gene data show CDR1 as MNHEY and CDR2 as SMNVEV (reference sequence). This chain's CDR3 is CASSAGTGGSRTPLHF. The DNA of the CDR3 is TGTGCCAGCAGTGCCGGGACAGGGGGCTCGAGAACACCCCTCCACTTT.

The chain carries TRBV7-6 and TRBJ1-1; no clear D gene. CDR1 SGHVS and CDR2 FNYEAQ come from the germline V gene. The CDR3 contains 16 residues. V was cut by 3 bases and J by 1 base, with 15 bases left in between. CDR3 coding DNA: TGTGCCAGCAGCTTTAGTTGGGCGCGTGGGAACACTGAAGCTTTCTTT. Translating it yields CASSFSWARGNTEAFF. Looking up the rest from reference TRBV7-6 and TRBJ1-1 gives the full variable domain: GAGVSQSPRYKVTKRGQDVALRCDPISGHVSLYWYRQALGQGPEFLTYFNYEAQQDKSGLPNDRFSAERPEGSISTLTIQRTEQRDSAMYRCASSFSWARGNTEAFFGQGTRLTVV.

This rearrangement joins TRBV29-1 to TRBJ2-5; 7 nucleotides agree with TRBD1. This CDR3 region has 12 residues. Germline V gene data show CDR1 as SQVTM and CDR2 as ANQGSEA. V lost 7 bases, J lost 7 bases, and 9 bases stayed unmatched. CDR3 bases: TGCAGCGCCAAGGGGGCCGGGTGGACCCAGTACTTC. This sequence encodes CSAKGAGWTQYF.

V and J are TRBV7-8 and TRBJ1-2; perhaps TRBD1 as D (5 bases). The V gene lost 0 bases and the J gene lost 4 bases, with 9 bases spanning the gap. The CDR3 covers 14 residues. Germline values: CDR1 SGHVS, CDR2 FQNEAQ. CDR3 in DNA: TGTGCCAGCAGCTTAGCGGGGCGGGGCTATGGCTACACCTTC. As protein: CASSLAGRGYGYTF.

J is TRBJ2-7 and V is TRBV7-2; D is perhaps TRBD2 (7 bases). Trimming took off 5 bases at V and 3 bases at J, with 11 bases between the two ends. The CDR3 is 13 amino acids. Per germline, CDR1 SGHTA and CDR2 FQGNSA. The CDR3 is CASSGGAYYEQYF. CDR3 DNA: TGTGCCAGCAGCGGGGGGGCCTACTACGAGCAGTACTTC.

The gene calls are TRBV7-3 and TRBJ2-2, with TRBD2 matching over 10 bases. The length of the CDR3 is 14 residues. Trimming took 5 bases from V and 10 from J; bases not matched to a gene: 7. Per the germline V gene, CDR1 is SGHTA and CDR2 is FQGTGA. DNA for the CDR3: TGTGCCAGCAGCGATCGGACTAGCGGCACGGAGCTGTTTTTT. It is translated as CASSDRTSGTELFF.

This clone has ten or more counts. This CDR3 is also generated by other DNA sequences in the sample. This sequence joins TRBV27 and TRBJ2-7; 8 nucleotides align to TRBD1. This CDR3 region has 14 residues. Per germline, CDR1 MNHEY and CDR2 SMNVEV (reference sequence). The junction had 4 bases not matched to a gene; V was cut back by 3 bases and J by 3 bases. CDR3 nucleotide sequence: TGTGCCAGCAGTTTGCAGGGGGCAAACTACGAGCAGTACTTC. Protein product: CASSLQGANYEQYF.